This T cell receptor (beta chain) is from a study of T cell clonality in common variable immunodeficiency. The study, taken as a whole, reports: Reportedly, TCR beta sequences from common variable immunodeficiency showed fewer deletions and N-nucleotide insertions. Repertoire-complication correlations in CVID were limited by patient heterogeneity. Compared with controls, CVID subjects had fewer shared TCRbeta clones.

Germline V gives CDR1 LNHDA, CDR2 SQIVND (reference sequence). Trimming stripped 3 bases from V and 5 bases from J, with 13 bases between. The CDR3 length is 14 residues. Clones were read by immunoSEQ multiplex PCR, and TCRdb kept only the in-frame ones, dropping some. Captured here are 30,000 to 40,000 clones, none seen once; the top ten comprise 6% to 8%. As for this clone: Its antigen remains unknown. The missing CDR3 end, 3 residues past where the read stops, is filled in from the germline J gene.

Sequenced: peripheral blood mononuclear cells. The receptor was isolated from a human donor with common variable immunodeficiency. The genes are TRBV19 and TRBJ2-5, with D perhaps matching TRBD1 (6 bases). The covered CDR3 bases are TGTGCCAGTAGTATTTCAGGGGTCCGGGAGACC. The encoded protein is CASSISGVRET. The full-length CDR3 reads as CASSISGVRETQYF.